Here is one T cell receptor (beta chain) with its context. In the study's own analysis: Nucleated cell number was recorded as an estimate derived from reference gene primer amplification. The table came from immunoSEQ multiplex PCR; TCRdb's copy has only in-frame clones and leaves some out. The V and J calls and the clone size are those of that table, but D and trimming were determined from the DNA. The sample lists tens of thousands of clones, around 90% seen once, with roughly 5.1% in the top ten. Per the germline V gene, CDR1 is SGHRS and CDR2 is YFSETQ. The CDR3 has 17 residues. Trimming removed 4 bases from V and 0 bases from J; junction bases left unmatched: 13. Patients at the Seattle site were enrolled during active infection and followed longitudinally. This sample is drawn from a study of blood T cell repertoires in COVID-19. Study at large: Researchers got acute and convalescent COVID-19 samples from the United States, Italy and Spain. T cells, B-cell-depleted T cells, or PBMCs supplied cDNA or gDNA.

The sequence came from a man between 60 and 75 years old with COVID-19, enrolled during active disease. The V and J genes are TRBV5-1 and TRBJ2-7; 7 nucleotides match TRBD2. Material for sequencing was peripheral blood. CDR3 DNA: TGCGCCAGCAGCCATAAGGTTGTGGGAGGGGCCTCCTACGAGCAGTACTTC. Translation gives CASSHKVVGGASYEQYF.